Given below is one T cell receptor beta chain in context. The data originate from a study of T cell responses to AZD1222 COVID-19 vaccine. CDR3 length: 12 amino acids. CDR1 and CDR2 from the germline V gene are SGHTS and YDEGEE. V dropped 1 base and J dropped 5 bases, with 6 bases sitting between them. Some clones are missing from TCRdb's copy, which holds only in-frame ones; the method was immunoSEQ multiplex PCR. The sample contains roughly 100,000 clones, roughly 88% of which appear only once. The source is an adult in good health. The sample consisted of peripheral blood, taken on day 0 of AZD1222 vaccination. The V gene is TRBV5-8, the J gene TRBJ1-1; D is unresolved. The CDR3 DNA follows: TGTGCCAGCAGCTTGTTTAGGACTGAAGCTTTCTTT. Translation: CASSLFRTEAFF. Full variable domain (remainder filled in from reference TRBV5-8 and TRBJ1-1): EAGVTQSPTHLIKTRGQQATLRCSPISGHTSVYWYQQALGLGLQFLLWYDEGEERNRGNFPPRFSGRQFPNYSSELNVNALELEDSALYLCASSLFRTEAFFGQGTRLTVV.